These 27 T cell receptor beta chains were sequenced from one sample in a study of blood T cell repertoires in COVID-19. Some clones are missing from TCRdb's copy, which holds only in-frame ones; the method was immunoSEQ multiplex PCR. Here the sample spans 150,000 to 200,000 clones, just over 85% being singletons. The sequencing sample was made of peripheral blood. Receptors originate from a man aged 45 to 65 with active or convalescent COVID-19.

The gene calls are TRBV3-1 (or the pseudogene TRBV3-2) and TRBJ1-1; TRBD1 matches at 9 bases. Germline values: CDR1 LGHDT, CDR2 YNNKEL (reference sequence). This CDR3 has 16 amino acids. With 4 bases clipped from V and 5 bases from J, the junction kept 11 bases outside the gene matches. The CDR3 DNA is TGTGCCAGCAGCCGAACAGGGAGGGGGACAGGGACTGAAGCTTTCTTT. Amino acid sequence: CASSRTGRGTGTEAFF.

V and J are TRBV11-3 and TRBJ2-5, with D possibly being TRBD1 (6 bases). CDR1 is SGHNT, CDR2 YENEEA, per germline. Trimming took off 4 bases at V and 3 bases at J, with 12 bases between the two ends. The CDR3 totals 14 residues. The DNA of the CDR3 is TGTGCCAGCAGCTCCAGGGGTCGAAAAGAGACCCAGTACTTC. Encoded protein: CASSSRGRKETQYF.

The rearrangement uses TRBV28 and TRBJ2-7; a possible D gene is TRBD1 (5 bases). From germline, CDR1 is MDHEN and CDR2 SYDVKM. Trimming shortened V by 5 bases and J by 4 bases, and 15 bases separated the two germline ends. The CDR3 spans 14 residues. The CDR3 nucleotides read TGTGCCAGCAGTACCCCGTGGACATATTACGAGCAGTACTTC. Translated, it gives CASSTPWTYYEQYF. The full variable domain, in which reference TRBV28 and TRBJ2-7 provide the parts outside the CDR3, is DVKVTQSSRYLVKRTGEKVFLECVQDMDHENMFWYRQDPGLGLRLIYFSYDVKMKEKGDIPEGYSVSREKKERFSLILESASTNQTSMYLCASSTPWTYYEQYFGPGTRLTVT.

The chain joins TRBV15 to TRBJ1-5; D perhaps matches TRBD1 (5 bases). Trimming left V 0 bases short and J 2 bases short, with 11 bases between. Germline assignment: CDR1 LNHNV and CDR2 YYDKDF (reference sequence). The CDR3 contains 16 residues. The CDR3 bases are TGTGCCACCAGCAGAGATGACCTAGGGGGCAATCAGCCCCAGCATTTT. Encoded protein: CATSRDDLGGNQPQHF.

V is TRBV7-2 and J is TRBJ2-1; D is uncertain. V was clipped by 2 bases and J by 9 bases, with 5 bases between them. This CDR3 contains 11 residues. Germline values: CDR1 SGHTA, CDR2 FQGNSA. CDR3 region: CASSLFREQFF. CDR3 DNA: TGTGCCAGCAGCTTATTTCGTGAGCAGTTCTTC.

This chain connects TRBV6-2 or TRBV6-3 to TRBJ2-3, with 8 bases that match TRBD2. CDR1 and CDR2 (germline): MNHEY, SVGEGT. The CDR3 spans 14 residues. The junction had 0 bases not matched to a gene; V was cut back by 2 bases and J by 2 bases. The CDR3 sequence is CASSYGLATDTQYF. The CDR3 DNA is TGTGCCAGCAGTTACGGACTAGCCACAGATACGCAGTATTTT.

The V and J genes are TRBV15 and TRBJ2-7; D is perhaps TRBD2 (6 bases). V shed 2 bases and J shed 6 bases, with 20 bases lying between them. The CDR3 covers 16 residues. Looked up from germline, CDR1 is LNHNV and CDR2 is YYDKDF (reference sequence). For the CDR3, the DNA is TGTGCCACCAGCAGACCCCCCGGGACTGGGGTACCCGAGCAGTACTTC. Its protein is CATSRPPGTGVPEQYF.

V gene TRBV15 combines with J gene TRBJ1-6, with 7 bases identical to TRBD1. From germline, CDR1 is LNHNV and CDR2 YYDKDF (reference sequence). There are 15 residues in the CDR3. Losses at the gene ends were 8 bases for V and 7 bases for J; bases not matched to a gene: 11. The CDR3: CATSRGGRGNSPLHF. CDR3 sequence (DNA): TGTGCCACCTCCAGGGGAGGCAGGGGGAATTCACCCCTCCACTTT.

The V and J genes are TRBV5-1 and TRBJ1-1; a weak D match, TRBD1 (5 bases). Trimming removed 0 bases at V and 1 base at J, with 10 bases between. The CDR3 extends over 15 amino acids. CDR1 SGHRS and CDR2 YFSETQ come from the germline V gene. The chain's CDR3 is CASSLVGGGNTEAFF. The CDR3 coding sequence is TGCGCCAGCAGCTTGGTGGGGGGAGGGAACACTGAAGCTTTCTTT.

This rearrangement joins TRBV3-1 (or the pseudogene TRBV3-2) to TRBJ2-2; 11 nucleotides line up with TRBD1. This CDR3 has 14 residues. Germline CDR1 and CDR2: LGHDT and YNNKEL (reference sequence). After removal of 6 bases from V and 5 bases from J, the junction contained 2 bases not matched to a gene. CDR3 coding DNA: TGTGCCAGCAGTCGGGACAGGGGGACCGGGGAGCTGTTTTTT. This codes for CASSRDRGTGELFF.

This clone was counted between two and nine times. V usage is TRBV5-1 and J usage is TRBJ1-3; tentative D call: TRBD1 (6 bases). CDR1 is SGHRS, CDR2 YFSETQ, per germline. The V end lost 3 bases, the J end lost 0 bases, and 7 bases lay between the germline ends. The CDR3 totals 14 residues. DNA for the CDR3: TGCGCCAGCAGCTCACAGGGCTCTGGAAACACCATATATTTT. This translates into CASSSQGSGNTIYF.

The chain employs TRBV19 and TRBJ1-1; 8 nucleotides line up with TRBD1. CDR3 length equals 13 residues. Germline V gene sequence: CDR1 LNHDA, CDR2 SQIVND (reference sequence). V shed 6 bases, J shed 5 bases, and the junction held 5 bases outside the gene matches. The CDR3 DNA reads TGTGCCAGTAGACGCCAGGGGGCAACTGAAGCTTTCTTT. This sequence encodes CASRRQGATEAFF.

DNA of the CDR3: TGTGCCACCCAAGGAGGGGGACAGATGAACACTGAAGCTTTCTTT. Translated: CATQGGGQMNTEAFF. The rearrangement links TRBV19 to TRBJ1-1; TRBD1 matches at 7 bases. Trimming removed 10 bases from V and 0 bases from J; junction bases left unmatched: 11. This CDR3 is 15 amino acids long. Germline CDR1 LNHDA, CDR2 SQIVND (reference sequence).

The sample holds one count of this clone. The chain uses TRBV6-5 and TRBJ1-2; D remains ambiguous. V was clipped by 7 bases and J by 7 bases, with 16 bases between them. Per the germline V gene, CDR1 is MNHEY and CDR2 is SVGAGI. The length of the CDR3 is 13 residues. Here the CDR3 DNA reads TGTGCCAGCAACCCAGGATTAAAGGCTGGCTACACCTTC. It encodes CASNPGLKAGYTF.

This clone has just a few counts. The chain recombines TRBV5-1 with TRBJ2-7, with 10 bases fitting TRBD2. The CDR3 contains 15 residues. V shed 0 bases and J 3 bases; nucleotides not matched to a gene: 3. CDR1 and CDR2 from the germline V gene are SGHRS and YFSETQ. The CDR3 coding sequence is TGCGCCAGCAGCTTGGGTACTAGCGGGATCTACGAGCAGTACTTC. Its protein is CASSLGTSGIYEQYF.

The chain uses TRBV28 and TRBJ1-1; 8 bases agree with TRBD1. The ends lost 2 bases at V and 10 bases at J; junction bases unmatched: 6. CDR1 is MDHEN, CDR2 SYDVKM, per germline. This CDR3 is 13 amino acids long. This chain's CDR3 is CASSLGTGFTAFF. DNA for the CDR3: TGTGCCAGCAGTTTAGGGACAGGTTTTACAGCTTTCTTT.

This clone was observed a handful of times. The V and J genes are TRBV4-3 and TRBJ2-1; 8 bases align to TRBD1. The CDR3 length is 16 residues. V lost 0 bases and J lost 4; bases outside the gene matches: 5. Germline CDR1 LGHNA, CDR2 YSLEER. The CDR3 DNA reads TGCGCCAGCAGCCAAGAGGGTACAGGGGGGTACAATGAGCAGTTCTTC. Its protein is CASSQEGTGGYNEQFF.

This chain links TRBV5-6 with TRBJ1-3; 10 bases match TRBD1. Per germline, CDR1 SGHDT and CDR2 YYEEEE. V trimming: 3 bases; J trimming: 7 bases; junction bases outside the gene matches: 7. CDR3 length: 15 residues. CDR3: CASSSGTGVQNTIYF. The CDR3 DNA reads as TGTGCCAGCAGCTCCGGGACAGGGGTTCAGAACACCATATATTTT.

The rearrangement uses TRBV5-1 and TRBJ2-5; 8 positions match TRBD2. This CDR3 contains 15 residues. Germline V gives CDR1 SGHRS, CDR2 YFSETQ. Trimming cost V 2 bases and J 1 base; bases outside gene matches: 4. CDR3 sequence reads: CASSFSTSGQETQYF. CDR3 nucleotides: TGCGCCAGCAGCTTCAGTACTAGCGGCCAAGAGACCCAGTACTTC.

CDR3 coding DNA: TGTGCCAGCAGCCAAGAAACTAGCGGGGGGGAGAATGAGCAGTTCTTC. The encoded protein is CASSQETSGGENEQFF. This chain joins TRBV4-2 and TRBJ2-1, with 13 positions matching TRBD2. Germline loops: CDR1 LGHNA, CDR2 YNFKEQ. V was clipped by 0 bases and J by 7 bases; unmatched bases: 3. The CDR3 is 16 amino acids.

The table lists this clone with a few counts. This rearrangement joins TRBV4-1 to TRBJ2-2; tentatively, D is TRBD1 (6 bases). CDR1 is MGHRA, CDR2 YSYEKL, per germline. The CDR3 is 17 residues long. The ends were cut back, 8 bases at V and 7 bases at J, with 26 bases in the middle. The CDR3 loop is CASARELRVGGIGELFF. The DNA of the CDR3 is TGCGCCAGCGCCCGAGAGTTGCGGGTAGGGGGTATCGGGGAGCTGTTTTTT.

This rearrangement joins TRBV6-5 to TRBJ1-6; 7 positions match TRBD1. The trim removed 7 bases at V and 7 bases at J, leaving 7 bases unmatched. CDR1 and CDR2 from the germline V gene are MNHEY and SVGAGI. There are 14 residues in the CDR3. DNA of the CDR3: TGTGCCAGCACTAGGACAGGAGAGAATTCACCCCTCCACTTT. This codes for CASTRTGENSPLHF.

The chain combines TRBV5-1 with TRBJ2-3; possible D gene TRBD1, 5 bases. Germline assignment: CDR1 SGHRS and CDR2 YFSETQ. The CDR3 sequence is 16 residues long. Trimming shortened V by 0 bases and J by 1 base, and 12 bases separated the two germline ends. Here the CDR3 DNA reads TGCGCCAGCAGCTTGGGGAATACCAGGGGCACAGATACGCAGTATTTT. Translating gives CASSLGNTRGTDTQYF.

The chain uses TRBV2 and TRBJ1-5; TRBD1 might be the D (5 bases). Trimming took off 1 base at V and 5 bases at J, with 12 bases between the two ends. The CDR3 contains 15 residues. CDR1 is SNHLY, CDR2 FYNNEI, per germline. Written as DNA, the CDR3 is TGTGCCAGCAGTGAAGATGCTGGGGGGTATCAGCCCCAGCATTTT. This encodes CASSEDAGGYQPQHF.

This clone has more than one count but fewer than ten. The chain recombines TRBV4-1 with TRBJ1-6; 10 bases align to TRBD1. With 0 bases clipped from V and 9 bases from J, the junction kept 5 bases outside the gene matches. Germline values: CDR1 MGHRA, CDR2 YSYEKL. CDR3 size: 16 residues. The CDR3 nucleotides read TGCGCCAGCAGCCAAGACCGGACAGGGGGTGTTTCACCCCTCCACTTT. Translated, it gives CASSQDRTGGVSPLHF.

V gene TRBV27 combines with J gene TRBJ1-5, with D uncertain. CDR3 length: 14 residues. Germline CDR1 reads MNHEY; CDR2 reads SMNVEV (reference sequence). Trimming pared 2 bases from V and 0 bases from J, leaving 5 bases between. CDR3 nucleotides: TGTGCCAGCAGTTTAGGAGATAGCAATCAGCCCCAGCATTTT. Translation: CASSLGDSNQPQHF.

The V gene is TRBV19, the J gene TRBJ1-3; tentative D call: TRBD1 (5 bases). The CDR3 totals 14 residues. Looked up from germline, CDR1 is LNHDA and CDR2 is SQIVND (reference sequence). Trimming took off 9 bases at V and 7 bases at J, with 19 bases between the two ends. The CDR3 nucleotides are TGTGCCAGCCGTAGCGGGACCTCAGAGAACACCATATATTTT. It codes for CASRSGTSENTIYF.